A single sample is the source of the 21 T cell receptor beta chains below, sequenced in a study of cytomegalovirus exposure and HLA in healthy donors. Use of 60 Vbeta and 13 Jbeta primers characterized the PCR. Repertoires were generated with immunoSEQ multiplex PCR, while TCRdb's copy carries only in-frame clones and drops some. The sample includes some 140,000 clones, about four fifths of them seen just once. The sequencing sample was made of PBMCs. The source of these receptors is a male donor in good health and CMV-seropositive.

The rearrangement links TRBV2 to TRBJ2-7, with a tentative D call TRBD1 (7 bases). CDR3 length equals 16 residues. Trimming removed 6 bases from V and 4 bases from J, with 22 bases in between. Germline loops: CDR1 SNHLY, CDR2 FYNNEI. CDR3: CASSPGGTFLRYEQYF. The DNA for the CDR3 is TGTGCCAGCAGCCCAGGGGGGACATTCCTTAGATACGAGCAGTACTTC.

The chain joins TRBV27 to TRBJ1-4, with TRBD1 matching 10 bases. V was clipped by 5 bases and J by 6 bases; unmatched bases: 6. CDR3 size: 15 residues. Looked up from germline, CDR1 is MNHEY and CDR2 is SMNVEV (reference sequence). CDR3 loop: CASSLRTGGYEKLFF. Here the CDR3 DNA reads TGTGCCAGCAGTCTACGGACAGGGGGGTATGAAAAACTGTTTTTT.

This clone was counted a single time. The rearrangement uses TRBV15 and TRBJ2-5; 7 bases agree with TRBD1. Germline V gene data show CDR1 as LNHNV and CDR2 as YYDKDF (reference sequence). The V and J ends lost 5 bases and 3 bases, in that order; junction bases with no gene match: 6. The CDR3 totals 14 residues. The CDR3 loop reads CATSGQTGEETQYF. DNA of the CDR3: TGTGCCACCAGCGGCCAAACAGGGGAAGAGACCCAGTACTTC.

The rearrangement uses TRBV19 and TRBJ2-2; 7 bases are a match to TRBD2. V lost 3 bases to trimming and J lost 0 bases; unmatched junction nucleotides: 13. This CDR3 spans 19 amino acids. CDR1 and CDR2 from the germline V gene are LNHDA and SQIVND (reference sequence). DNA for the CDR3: TGTGCCAGTAGTATTCGGGGACCAGGGACTATCGCGAACACCGGGGAGCTGTTTTTT. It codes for CASSIRGPGTIANTGELFF.

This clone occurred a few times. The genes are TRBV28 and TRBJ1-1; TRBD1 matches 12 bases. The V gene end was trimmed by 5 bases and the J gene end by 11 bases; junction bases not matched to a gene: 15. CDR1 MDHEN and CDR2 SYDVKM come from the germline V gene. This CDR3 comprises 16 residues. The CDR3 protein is CASSPPMRDRGLGAFF. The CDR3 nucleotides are TGTGCCAGCAGTCCCCCGATGAGGGACAGGGGGCTTGGGGCTTTCTTT.

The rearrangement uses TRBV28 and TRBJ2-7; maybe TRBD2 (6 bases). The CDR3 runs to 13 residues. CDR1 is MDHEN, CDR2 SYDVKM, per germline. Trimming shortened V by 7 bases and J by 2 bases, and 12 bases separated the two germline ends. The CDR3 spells CASNMASAYEQYF. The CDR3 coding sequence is TGTGCCAGCAACATGGCTAGCGCCTACGAGCAGTACTTC.

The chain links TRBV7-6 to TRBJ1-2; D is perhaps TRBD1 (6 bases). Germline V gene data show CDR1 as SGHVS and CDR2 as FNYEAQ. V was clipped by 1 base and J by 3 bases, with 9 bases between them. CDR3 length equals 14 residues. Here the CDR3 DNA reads TGTGCCAGCAGCTTAGAACAGGGCCACTATGGCTACACCTTC. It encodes CASSLEQGHYGYTF.

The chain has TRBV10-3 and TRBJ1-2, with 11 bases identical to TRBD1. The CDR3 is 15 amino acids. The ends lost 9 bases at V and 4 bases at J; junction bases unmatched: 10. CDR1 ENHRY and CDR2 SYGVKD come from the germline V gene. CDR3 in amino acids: CAIKSSDRGPYGYTF. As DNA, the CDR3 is TGTGCCATTAAGTCTTCGGACAGGGGGCCCTATGGCTACACCTTC.

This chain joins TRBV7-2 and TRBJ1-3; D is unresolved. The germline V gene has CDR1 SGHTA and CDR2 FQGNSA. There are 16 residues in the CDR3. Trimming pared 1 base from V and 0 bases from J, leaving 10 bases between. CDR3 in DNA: TGTGCCAGCAGCTTAGAGGGTACTAGCTCTGGAAACACCATATATTTT. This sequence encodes CASSLEGTSSGNTIYF.

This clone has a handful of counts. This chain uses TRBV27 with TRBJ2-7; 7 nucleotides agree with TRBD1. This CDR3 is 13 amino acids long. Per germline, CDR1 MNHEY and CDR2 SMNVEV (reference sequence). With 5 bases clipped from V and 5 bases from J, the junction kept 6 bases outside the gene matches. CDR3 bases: TGTGCCAGCAGTGTCGACAGGGACCACGAGCAGTACTTC. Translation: CASSVDRDHEQYF.

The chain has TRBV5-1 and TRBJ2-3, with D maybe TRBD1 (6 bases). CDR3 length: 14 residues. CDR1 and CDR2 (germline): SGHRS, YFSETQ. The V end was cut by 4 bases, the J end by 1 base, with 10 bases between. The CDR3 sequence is CASSGGQRTDTQYF. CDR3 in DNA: TGCGCCAGCAGCGGCGGACAGCGCACAGATACGCAGTATTTT.

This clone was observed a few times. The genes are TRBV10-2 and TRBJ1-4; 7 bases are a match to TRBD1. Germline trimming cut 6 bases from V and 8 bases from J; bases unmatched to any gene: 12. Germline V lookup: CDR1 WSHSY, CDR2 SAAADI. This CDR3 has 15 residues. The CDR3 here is CASSRPGQRGEKLFF. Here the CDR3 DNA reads TGCGCCAGCAGCCGGCCGGGACAGAGAGGCGAAAAACTGTTTTTT.

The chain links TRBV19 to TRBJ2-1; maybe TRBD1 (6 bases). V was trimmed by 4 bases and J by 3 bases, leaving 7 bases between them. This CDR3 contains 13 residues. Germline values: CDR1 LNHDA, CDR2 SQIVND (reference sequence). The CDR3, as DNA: TGTGCCAGTAGTAAGGACAGCTACAATGAGCAGTTCTTC. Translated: CASSKDSYNEQFF.

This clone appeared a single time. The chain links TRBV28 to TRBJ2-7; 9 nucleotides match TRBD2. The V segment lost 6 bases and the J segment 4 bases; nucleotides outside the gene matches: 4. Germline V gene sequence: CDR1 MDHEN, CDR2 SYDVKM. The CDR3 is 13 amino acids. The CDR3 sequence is CASSLAGEYEQYF. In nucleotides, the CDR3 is TGTGCCAGCAGCTTAGCGGGGGAATACGAGCAGTACTTC.

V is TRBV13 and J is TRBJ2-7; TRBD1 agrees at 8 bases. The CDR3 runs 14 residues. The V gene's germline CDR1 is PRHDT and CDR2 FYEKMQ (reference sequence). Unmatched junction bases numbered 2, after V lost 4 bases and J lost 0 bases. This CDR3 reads CASSYGQGSYEQYF. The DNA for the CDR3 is TGTGCCAGCAGCTACGGACAGGGCTCCTACGAGCAGTACTTC.

The CDR3 region has the DNA TGCGCCAGCTCCGAAACTAGCGAGGCGCCCGATGAGCAGTTCTTC. Amino acid sequence: CASSETSEAPDEQFF. V and J are TRBV4-1 and TRBJ2-1, with 7 bases that match TRBD2. Germline lookup yields CDR1 MGHRA and CDR2 YSYEKL. CDR3 size: 15 residues. V shed 8 bases and J 8 bases; nucleotides not matched to a gene: 15.

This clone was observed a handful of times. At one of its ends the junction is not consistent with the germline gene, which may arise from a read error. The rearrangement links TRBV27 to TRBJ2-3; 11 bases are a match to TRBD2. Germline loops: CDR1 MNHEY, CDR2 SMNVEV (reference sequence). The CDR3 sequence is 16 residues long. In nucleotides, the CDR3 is TGCGCCATAGCGGGAGGGACGGACACGGACACAGATACGCAGTATTTT. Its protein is CAIAGGTDTDTDTQYF.

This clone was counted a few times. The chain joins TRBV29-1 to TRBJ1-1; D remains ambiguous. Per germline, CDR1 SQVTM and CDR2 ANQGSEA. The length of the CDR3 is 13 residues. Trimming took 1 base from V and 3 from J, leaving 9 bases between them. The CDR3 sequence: CSVEAGGYTEAFF. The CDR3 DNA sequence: TGCAGCGTTGAAGCGGGAGGGTACACTGAAGCTTTCTTT.

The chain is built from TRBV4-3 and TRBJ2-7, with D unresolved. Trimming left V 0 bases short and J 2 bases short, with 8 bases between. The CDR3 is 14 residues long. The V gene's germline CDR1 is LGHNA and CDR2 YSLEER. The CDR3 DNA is TGCGCCAGCAGCCAAGATAACTCGGCCTACGAGCAGTACTTC. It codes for CASSQDNSAYEQYF.

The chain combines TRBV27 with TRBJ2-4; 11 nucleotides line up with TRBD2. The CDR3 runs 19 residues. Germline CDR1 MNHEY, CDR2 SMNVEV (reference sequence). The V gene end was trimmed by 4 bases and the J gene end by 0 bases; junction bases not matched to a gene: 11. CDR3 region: CASSSRGTSGNLAKNIQYF. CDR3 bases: TGTGCCAGCAGTTCCCGAGGGACTAGCGGCAACCTAGCCAAAAACATTCAGTACTTC.

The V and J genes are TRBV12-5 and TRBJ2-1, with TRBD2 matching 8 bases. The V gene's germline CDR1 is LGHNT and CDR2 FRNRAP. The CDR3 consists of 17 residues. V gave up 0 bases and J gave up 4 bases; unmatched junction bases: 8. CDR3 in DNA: TGTGCTAGTGGTTTGGTACTGGGGACTAGGTCTTACAATGAGCAGTTCTTC. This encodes CASGLVLGTRSYNEQFF.